The 3 T cell receptor beta chains listed next were all sequenced from one sample in a study of PD-L1 blockade in urothelial cancer. Profiling relied on immunoSEQ multiplex PCR, and the TCRdb table lists in-frame clones only, not all of them. The top ten clones hold roughly 7.1% of a sample with tens of thousands of clones, 65% to 90% of them seen once. The time point here: pretreatment peripheral blood. The specimen comprised PBMCs, sampled around atezolizumab (anti-PD-L1) treatment. The receptors were gathered from a man aged 60 to 69 with urothelial cancer.

This clone has more than one count but fewer than ten. The chain couples TRBV9 to TRBJ1-5; no firm D call. The CDR3 extends over 14 amino acids. Per germline, CDR1 SGDLS and CDR2 YYNGEE. The CDR3 DNA sequence: TGTGCTCCAACCGAGGTTACCCTGAATCAGCCCCAGCATTTT. It yields the protein CAPTEVTLNQPQHF.

V gene TRBV28 combines with J gene TRBJ2-5, with 8 nucleotides matching TRBD1. V shed 7 bases and J 4 bases; nucleotides not matched to a gene: 11. CDR1 and CDR2 from the germline V gene are MDHEN and SYDVKM. The CDR3 runs 15 residues. CDR3 sequence (DNA): TGTGCCAGCACCAGATCCTCACAGGGGGTAGAGACCCAGTACTTC. Its translation is CASTRSSQGVETQYF.

V gene TRBV7-9 combines with J gene TRBJ2-7; 8 bases agree with TRBD1. This CDR3 spans 16 amino acids. Per the germline V gene, CDR1 is SEHNR and CDR2 is FQNEAQ (reference sequence). The junction had 10 bases not matched to a gene; V was cut back by 4 bases and J by 2 bases. CDR3 loop: CASSSPQGAPPYEQYF. The CDR3 coding sequence is TGTGCCAGCAGCTCCCCCCAGGGGGCTCCCCCCTACGAGCAGTACTTC.